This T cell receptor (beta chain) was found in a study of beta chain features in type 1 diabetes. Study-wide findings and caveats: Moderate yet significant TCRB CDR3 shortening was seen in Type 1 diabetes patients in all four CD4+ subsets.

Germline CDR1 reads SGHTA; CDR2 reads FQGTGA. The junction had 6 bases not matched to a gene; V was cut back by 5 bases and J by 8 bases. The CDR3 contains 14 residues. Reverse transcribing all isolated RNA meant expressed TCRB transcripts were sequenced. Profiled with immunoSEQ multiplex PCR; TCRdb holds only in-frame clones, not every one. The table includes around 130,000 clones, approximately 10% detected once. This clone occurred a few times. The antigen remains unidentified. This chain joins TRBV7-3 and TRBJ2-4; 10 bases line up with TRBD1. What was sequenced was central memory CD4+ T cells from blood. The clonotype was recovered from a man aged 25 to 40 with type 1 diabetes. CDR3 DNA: TGTGCCAGCAGCAAGGACAGGGGGAGTGACATTCAGTACTTC. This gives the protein CASSKDRGSDIQYF.